The clone carrying this T cell receptor (beta chain) has just a few counts. Its antigen is unknown. This record belongs to a study of blood T cells in healthy people across ages. Study conclusions and caveats: Whereas aged donors had fewer naive CD4+ cells, long-lived donors had more of them and higher diversity.

Germline V gene lookup returns CDR1 MDHEN and CDR2 SYDVKM. The CDR3 length is 16 residues. The V and J ends lost 3 bases and 7 bases respectively, with 16 bases between them. A second PCR of 7 to 11 cycles used a sample-barcoded 5' primer and a J-beta primer mix. TCRdb used MiXCR to reprocess the 5' RACE reads, holding one entry per CDR3 protein. Among hundreds of thousands of distinct CDR3 sequences, around 42% were seen once, and the ten largest hold roughly a fifth. Per sample, no less than 5 micrograms of total RNA were extracted. The chain joins TRBV28 to TRBJ1-6; no firm D call. Sample: blood. The TCR was taken from a man in his sixties in good health. The CDR3 DNA sequence: TGTGCCAGCAGTTTGGAGCGGCAGTTGATAAATTCACCCCTCCACTTT. Its translation is CASSLERQLINSPLHF.